These 12 T cell receptor beta chains share one sample of origin, sequenced in a study of graft-versus-host responses after intestinal transplantation. No antigen has been identified for these receptors. Sequencing used immunoSEQ multiplex PCR; TCRdb keeps in-frame clones, though not all of them. The sample consists of 90,000 to 120,000 clones, over 75% of them appearing once. This specimen was unstimulated CD4+ T cells sorted from spleen or lymph node cells, taken before intestinal transplant. The receptors were sampled from a human donor who received an intestinal transplant.

V usage is TRBV6-5 and J usage is TRBJ2-7, with a possible D match to TRBD2 (6 bases). CDR3 size: 15 residues. Germline CDR1 reads MNHEY; CDR2 reads SVGAGI. V lost 6 bases to trimming and J lost 0 bases, with 15 bases between them. As DNA, the CDR3 is TGTGCCAGCAGCGCTACTAGCTTGAGCTCCTACGAGCAGTACTTC. It translates to CASSATSLSSYEQYF.

V gene TRBV6-5 combines with J gene TRBJ1-2; D ambiguous. The germline gives CDR1 MNHEY, CDR2 SVGAGI. This CDR3 is built from 13 residues. Trimming removed 5 bases at V and 5 bases at J, with 12 bases between. The CDR3 here is CASSVRERYGYTF. The CDR3 DNA reads TGTGCCAGCAGTGTTCGAGAGAGATATGGCTACACCTTC.

The V call is TRBV5-1, the J call TRBJ2-3; 9 bases fit TRBD1. Germline CDR1 reads SGHRS; CDR2 reads YFSETQ. Trimming cost V 3 bases and J 2 bases; bases outside gene matches: 4. The CDR3 has 15 amino acids. The CDR3 is CASSSRTGDTDTQYF. For the CDR3, the DNA is TGCGCCAGCAGCTCTCGGACAGGGGACACAGATACGCAGTATTTT.

The chain has TRBV6-1 and TRBJ2-7; perhaps D is TRBD1 or TRBD2 (6 bases each). This CDR3 spans 15 amino acids. Trimming cost V 7 bases and J 1 base, with 17 bases left between them. Looked up from germline, CDR1 is MNHNS and CDR2 is SASEGT. As DNA, the CDR3 is TGTGCCAGCATCCTAAGGGGGGAAGGATCCTACGAGCAGTACTTC. Translated: CASILRGEGSYEQYF.

The chain employs TRBV18 and TRBJ2-1; D ambiguous. The CDR3 totals 13 residues. Per germline, CDR1 KGHSH and CDR2 LQKENI. V was cut by 4 bases and J by 3 bases, with 7 bases left in between. In DNA form, the CDR3 reads TGTGCCAGCTCACTCCAAGACTACAATGAGCAGTTCTTC. Translated: CASSLQDYNEQFF.

The V call is TRBV15, the J call TRBJ2-5; 7 nucleotides match TRBD1. The DNA end is a closer match to TRBJ2-7, so the J assignment may be wrong. Germline V gene data show CDR1 as LNHNV and CDR2 as YYDKDF (reference sequence). The CDR3 length is 13 residues. For the CDR3, the DNA is TGTGCCGCCCCAACCGGGACAGAGGACGAGCAGTACTTC. Amino acid sequence: CAAPTGTEDEQYF.

The chain carries TRBV5-1 and TRBJ1-2, with D unclear. Germline CDR1 and CDR2: SGHRS and YFSETQ. V lost 0 bases and J 6 bases, leaving 9 bases between the germline ends. This CDR3 is 13 amino acids long. The CDR3 sequence is CASSLGGMDGYTF. The CDR3 nucleotides read TGCGCCAGCAGCTTGGGGGGAATGGATGGCTACACCTTC.

This rearrangement joins TRBV6-6 to TRBJ2-5; 7 bases map to TRBD1. The CDR3 length is 14 residues. V lost 8 bases, J lost 5 bases, and 11 bases stayed unmatched. Per germline, CDR1 MNHNY and CDR2 SVGAGI (reference sequence). CDR3 nucleotides: TGTGCCAGCGCTATAGGGGGCCGGGTGGAGACCCAGTACTTC. As protein: CASAIGGRVETQYF.

The chain employs TRBV7-2 and TRBJ2-5, with D perhaps TRBD2 (6 bases). The germline V gene encodes CDR1 SGHTA and CDR2 FQGNSA. The CDR3 spans 15 residues. Trimming removed 2 bases at V and 1 base at J, with 11 bases between. As DNA, the CDR3 is TGTGCCAGCAGCTTATCATCGGGGGTCCAAGAGACCCAGTACTTC. Residues: CASSLSSGVQETQYF.

The chain has TRBV5-1 and TRBJ1-2, with D possibly being TRBD1 (5 bases). Germline assignment: CDR1 SGHRS and CDR2 YFSETQ. V was shortened by 5 bases and J by 3 bases, with 11 bases between the two germline ends. This CDR3 has 13 residues. CDR3 sequence (DNA): TGCGCCAGCAGTCTGGGCAGGGACTATGGCTACACCTTC. Amino acid sequence: CASSLGRDYGYTF.

The chain joins TRBV2 to TRBJ2-1; maybe TRBD2 (5 bases). From germline, CDR1 is SNHLY and CDR2 FYNNEI. V was trimmed by 6 bases and J by 3 bases, leaving 15 bases between them. This CDR3 region has 15 residues. The chain's CDR3 is CASSFNGVVYNEQFF. CDR3 bases: TGTGCCAGCAGCTTCAACGGGGTAGTCTACAATGAGCAGTTCTTC.

This clone occurred a few times. This sequence joins TRBV6-6 and TRBJ1-6, with 9 bases aligning to TRBD1. Per the germline V gene, CDR1 is MNHNY and CDR2 is SVGAGI (reference sequence). J was trimmed by 8 bases and V by 2 bases; bases with no gene match: 7. The length of the CDR3 is 16 residues. For the CDR3, the DNA is TGTGCCAGCAGTTACGGACAGGGGATCCTATATTCACCCCTCCACTTT. Translating gives CASSYGQGILYSPLHF.